This T cell receptor (beta chain) emerged from a study of cytomegalovirus exposure and HLA in healthy donors. Broader study findings: A previous analysis found most TCR beta V segments productive roughly 90% or roughly 30% of the time.

Primers included in the PCR were 60 Vbeta and 13 Jbeta primers. TCRdb's copy holds only in-frame clones and misses some; the assay was immunoSEQ multiplex PCR. Counted here are about 110,000 clones, roughly 68% occurring once; the ten biggest clones make up approximately 0.9%. Germline V gives CDR1 SGDLS, CDR2 YYNGEE. With 3 bases clipped from V and 15 bases from J, the junction kept 7 bases outside the gene matches. The CDR3 sequence is 12 residues long. Concerning this clone itself: The antigen is not known.

This receptor was identified in a woman aged 25-40 years in good health and CMV-seronegative. Specimen: PBMCs. The chain is built from TRBV9 and TRBJ2-1; 9 bases are a match to TRBD1. The CDR3 region is CASSDPGQGLFF. For the CDR3, the DNA is TGTGCCAGCAGCGACCCGGGACAGGGTTTGTTCTTC. The full variable domain, its missing parts supplied by reference TRBV9 and TRBJ2-1, is DSGVTQTPKHLITATGQRVTLRCSPRSGDLSVYWYQQSLDQGLQFLIQYYNGEERAKGNILERFSAQQFPDLHSELNLSSLELGDSALYFCASSDPGQGLFFGPGTRLTVL.